The 26 T cell receptor beta chains below come from one sample, sequenced in a study of blood T cell repertoires in COVID-19. The table came from immunoSEQ multiplex PCR; TCRdb's copy has only in-frame clones and leaves some out. The sample carries about 260,000 clones, 80% to 90% recorded once. The sequencing sample was made of PBMCs or T cells enriched from blood (not recorded which). Receptors were obtained from a man over 45 who had been exposed to COVID-19.

The V gene is TRBV19, the J gene TRBJ2-2, with TRBD2 matching over 12 bases. Germline V gene data show CDR1 as LNHDA and CDR2 as SQIVND (reference sequence). CDR3 length equals 16 residues. V was clipped by 2 bases and J by 6 bases; unmatched bases: 4. CDR3 bases: TGTGCCAGTAGTATACTACTAGCGGGAGGCCCCGGGGAGCTGTTTTTT. Translating gives CASSILLAGGPGELFF.

V is TRBV27 and J is TRBJ2-7, with a tentative D call TRBD2 (5 bases). V shed 5 bases and J shed 0 bases, with 17 bases lying between them. The CDR3 consists of 16 residues. Germline V gene lookup returns CDR1 MNHEY and CDR2 SMNVEV (reference sequence). Here the CDR3 reads CASSIRDNLYSYEQYF. CDR3 coding DNA: TGTGCCAGCAGTATCCGGGATAACCTTTACTCCTACGAGCAGTACTTC.

On this clone itself: Different DNA sequences within this sample yield the same CDR3. V and J are TRBV7-3 and TRBJ2-2, with D possibly being TRBD1 (5 bases). The length of the CDR3 is 14 residues. Germline CDR1 is SGHTA and CDR2 is FQGTGA. Trimming stripped 4 bases from V and 1 base from J, with 7 bases between. The CDR3 DNA is TGTGCCAGCAGCTCCCAGGGGAACACCGGGGAGCTGTTTTTT. Translation: CASSSQGNTGELFF.

J is TRBJ2-2 and V is TRBV11-3, with D perhaps TRBD1 (5 bases). Trimming removed 6 bases from V and 3 bases from J, with 5 bases in between. This CDR3 region has 12 residues. Germline CDR1 reads SGHNT; CDR2 reads YENEEA. DNA of the CDR3: TGTGCCAGCAGACAGGACACCGGGGAGCTGTTTTTT. Its translation is CASRQDTGELFF.

This chain joins TRBV7-9 and TRBJ1-4; no clear D. V was clipped by 0 bases and J by 2 bases, with 7 bases between them. The CDR3 runs 15 residues. CDR1 is SEHNR and CDR2 is FQNEAQ in the germline V gene (reference sequence). CDR3 DNA sequence: TGTGCCAGCAGCTTAGCGTTGCGTACTAATGAAAAACTGTTTTTT. It codes for CASSLALRTNEKLFF. Full variable domain (rest looked up from reference TRBV7-9 and TRBJ1-4): DTGVSQNPRHKITKRGQNVTFRCDPISEHNRLYWYRQTLGQGPEFLTYFQNEAQLEKSRLLSDRFSAERPKGSFSTLEIQRTEQGDSAMYLCASSLALRTNEKLFFGSGTQLSVL.

On this clone itself: Relative to the germline gene, one junction end is altered; a read error may explain this. The chain uses TRBV7-7 and TRBJ1-1; TRBD1 matches 9 bases. CDR3 size: 15 residues. Germline V CDR1 and CDR2: SSHAT, FNYEAQ (reference sequence). CDR3 residues: CASSRLQGASTEAFF. In DNA form, the CDR3 reads TGTGCTAGCAGCAGACTACAGGGGGCATCCACTGAAGCTTTCTTT.

This rearrangement joins TRBV24-1 to TRBJ1-5, with 10 nucleotides matching TRBD1. Germline CDR1 reads KGHDR; CDR2 reads SFDVKD. The J segment lost 5 bases and the V segment lost 4 bases, leaving 7 bases of the junction unmatched. The CDR3 length is 16 residues. CDR3 nucleotide sequence: TGTGCCACCAGTGACCGGGACAGGGGATCGCATCAGCCCCAGCATTTT. Amino acid sequence: CATSDRDRGSHQPQHF.

The J gene is TRBJ2-5, the V gene TRBV5-1; tentatively, D is TRBD1 (5 bases). This CDR3 has 13 residues. The germline CDR1 and CDR2 sequences are SGHRS and YFSETQ. V shed 8 bases and J shed 4 bases, with 15 bases lying between them. For the CDR3, the DNA is TGCGCCAGTACGCAGGGTAATGGAGAGACCCAGTACTTC. This translates into CASTQGNGETQYF. Complete variable domain (other parts from reference TRBV5-1 and TRBJ2-5): KAGVTQTPRYLIKTRGQQVTLSCSPISGHRSVSWYQQTPGQGLQFLFEYFSETQRNKGNFPGRFSGRQFSNSRSEMNVSTLELGDSALYLCASTQGNGETQYFGPGTRLLVL.

With regard to this clone: The sample has other DNA sequences that encode this CDR3 too. V usage is TRBV5-1 and J usage is TRBJ2-3; the match to TRBD1 covers 9 bases. CDR1 is SGHRS and CDR2 is YFSETQ in the germline V gene. The trim removed 4 bases at V and 4 bases at J, leaving 4 bases unmatched. CDR3 length equals 14 residues. The CDR3 bases are TGCGCCAGCAGCGAGGGGACAGGGTCAGATACGCAGTATTTT. Encoded protein: CASSEGTGSDTQYF.

The chain is built from TRBV12-5 and TRBJ2-3; D gene ambiguous. The CDR3 spans 15 residues. Germline CDR1 is LGHNT and CDR2 is FRNRAP. With 2 bases removed from V and 6 bases from J, the gap between germline ends came to 15 bases. The CDR3 loop is CASGLSGSVMDTQYF. Written as DNA, the CDR3 is TGTGCTAGTGGTTTGTCCGGTTCGGTGATGGATACGCAGTATTTT. The variable domain in full, with the rest retrieved from reference TRBV12-5 and TRBJ2-3, is DARVTQTPRHKVTEMGQEVTMRCQPILGHNTVFWYRQTMMQGLELLAYFRNRAPLDDSGMPKDRFSAEMPDATLATLKIQPSEPRDSAVYFCASGLSGSVMDTQYFGPGTRLTVL.

The chain is built from TRBV12-3 or TRBV12-4 and TRBJ2-5; D is perhaps TRBD1 (5 bases). V lost 5 bases and J lost 9, with 10 bases in between. The CDR3 runs to 11 residues. The CDR3 reads CASSPQGAQYF. The CDR3 coding sequence is TGTGCCAGCAGTCCCCAGGGTGCCCAGTACTTC.

The chain links TRBV9 to TRBJ1-1; tentatively, D is TRBD1 (6 bases). Germline V gives CDR1 SGDLS, CDR2 YYNGEE. The CDR3 runs to 13 residues. Trimming cost V 4 bases and J 11 bases, with 18 bases left between them. The CDR3: CASSKGSGVEAFF. CDR3 nucleotide sequence: TGTGCCAGCAGCAAGGGGTCAGGGGTTGAGGCTTTCTTT.

This sequence joins TRBV11-1 and TRBJ1-1; 10 bases map to TRBD1. The CDR3 spans 16 residues. Germline CDR1 is SGHAT and CDR2 is FQDESV (reference sequence). J was trimmed by 3 bases and V by 8 bases; bases with no gene match: 12. The CDR3 region is CASGSRQGAVYTEAFF. CDR3 nucleotides: TGTGCCAGCGGGTCTCGACAGGGGGCAGTTTACACTGAAGCTTTCTTT.

This chain links TRBV7-9 with TRBJ1-3, with D unclear. The length of the CDR3 is 14 residues. The germline gives CDR1 SEHNR, CDR2 FQNEAQ (reference sequence). Trimming pared 4 bases from V and 4 bases from J, leaving 11 bases between. Here the CDR3 DNA reads TGTGCCAGCAGCTCTACCCAATCAGGAAACACCATATATTTT. Protein product: CASSSTQSGNTIYF.

The chain combines TRBV7-9 with TRBJ2-6, with D maybe TRBD1 (6 bases). Germline CDR1 reads SEHNR; CDR2 reads FQNEAQ (reference sequence). Trimming stripped 5 bases from V and 0 bases from J, with 14 bases between. This CDR3 region has 17 residues. The CDR3 spells CASSKIGGYSGANVLTF. CDR3 DNA sequence: TGTGCCAGCAGCAAAATAGGGGGATACTCTGGGGCCAACGTCCTGACTTTC.

Comments on this clone: Other DNA sequences of this sample code for an identical CDR3. The chain links TRBV6-5 to TRBJ1-4; 8 bases align to TRBD1. CDR3 size: 15 residues. The germline V gene encodes CDR1 MNHEY and CDR2 SVGAGI. Losses at the gene ends were 0 bases for V and 8 bases for J; bases not matched to a gene: 5. The CDR3 DNA follows: TGTGCCAGCAGTTACTCACGACAGGGGCGGGAAAAACTGTTTTTT. Translation gives CASSYSRQGREKLFF.

CDR3 residues: CASSIPGSSGNTIYF. The CDR3 coding sequence is TGTGCCAGTAGTATCCCCGGGAGCTCTGGAAACACCATATATTTT. The chain has TRBV19 and TRBJ1-3; unclear D gene. The germline V gene has CDR1 LNHDA and CDR2 SQIVND (reference sequence). Deletions cut 3 bases from V and 0 bases from J, with 9 bases between. The CDR3 is 15 amino acids.

V and J are TRBV5-1 and TRBJ2-6; D unclear. This CDR3 has 17 residues. The V gene's germline CDR1 is SGHRS and CDR2 YFSETQ. Trimming removed 5 bases from V and 0 bases from J, with 15 bases in between. The CDR3 sequence: CASRVRYGDSGANVLTF. CDR3 sequence (DNA): TGCGCCAGCAGAGTGCGCTACGGTGACTCTGGGGCCAACGTCCTGACTTTC.

The V gene is TRBV7-2, the J gene TRBJ2-1; D possibly corresponds to TRBD1 (5 bases). CDR1 and CDR2 (germline): SGHTA, FQGNSA. The CDR3 consists of 13 residues. Deletions cut 3 bases from V and 5 bases from J, with 8 bases between. The CDR3 region is CASSLGQNNEQFF. CDR3 bases: TGTGCCAGCAGCTTGGGGCAGAACAATGAGCAGTTCTTC.

The gene calls are TRBV11-2 and TRBJ1-3; unclear D gene. The V and J ends lost 3 bases and 0 bases respectively, with 6 bases between them. Per the germline V gene, CDR1 is SGHAT and CDR2 is FQNNGV. The CDR3 loop spans 14 amino acids. In DNA, the CDR3 is TGTGCCAGCAGCTTTTCAGGCTCTGGAAACACCATATATTTT. As protein: CASSFSGSGNTIYF.

The rearrangement links TRBV28 to TRBJ2-7; 7 bases match TRBD1. Germline lookup yields CDR1 MDHEN and CDR2 SYDVKM. The V gene end was trimmed by 7 bases and the J gene end by 3 bases; junction bases not matched to a gene: 12. The CDR3 contains 15 residues. CDR3 DNA sequence: TGTGCCAGCAACACACGCCAGGGGGAAAACTACGAGCAGTACGTC. Amino acid sequence: CASNTRQGENYEQYV.

This sequence joins TRBV6-1 and TRBJ2-7, with a possible D match to TRBD1 (7 bases). Germline V lookup: CDR1 MNHNS, CDR2 SASEGT. V dropped 2 bases and J dropped 6 bases, with 20 bases sitting between them. This CDR3 has 16 residues. The CDR3, as DNA: TGTGCCAGCAGTGAATTGGAGGGGGCTGGCCCGCTCGAGCAGTACTTC. Its translation is CASSELEGAGPLEQYF.

The V gene is TRBV2, the J gene TRBJ1-5; TRBD1 might be the D (6 bases). This CDR3 has 14 residues. Trimming shortened V by 4 bases and J by 6 bases, and 13 bases separated the two germline ends. The germline CDR1 and CDR2 sequences are SNHLY and FYNNEI. The CDR3 sequence is CASSAQGWGQPQHF. CDR3 sequence (DNA): TGTGCCAGCAGTGCCCAGGGGTGGGGTCAGCCCCAGCATTTT.

The chain is built from TRBV28 and TRBJ1-1, with 10 bases fitting TRBD1. Germline CDR1 and CDR2: MDHEN and SYDVKM. CDR3 length: 17 amino acids. J lost 1 base, V lost 2 bases, and 7 bases had no gene match. Here the CDR3 DNA reads TGTGCCAGCAGTTTAGGCGCCGGGACAGGGGAGAACACTGAAGCTTTCTTT. Protein product: CASSLGAGTGENTEAFF. Drawing the rest from reference TRBV28 and TRBJ1-1, the complete variable domain is DVKVTQSSRYLVKRTGEKVFLECVQDMDHENMFWYRQDPGLGLRLIYFSYDVKMKEKGDIPEGYSVSREKKERFSLILESASTNQTSMYLCASSLGAGTGENTEAFFGQGTRLTVV.

The genes are TRBV18 and TRBJ2-1; 16 nucleotides align to TRBD2. V shed 5 bases and J 2 bases; nucleotides not matched to a gene: 6. The CDR3 has 18 residues. In germline, CDR1 is KGHSH, CDR2 LQKENI. The DNA of the CDR3 is TGTGCCAGCTCATCCTCGGGACTAGCGGGGGGGACCTACAATGAGCAGTTCTTC. Protein product: CASSSSGLAGGTYNEQFF.

The V call is TRBV28, the J call TRBJ2-7, with 7 bases lining up with TRBD1. With V trimmed by 5 bases and J by 6 bases, 7 bases remained unmatched. CDR3 size: 13 residues. Germline V gene data show CDR1 as MDHEN and CDR2 as SYDVKM. The CDR3 nucleotides read TGTGCCAGCAGTCCCCCGACAGGGTTCGAGCAGTACGTC. It translates to CASSPPTGFEQYV.